The 20 T cell receptor beta chains presented below share a single source sample, sequenced in a study of blood T cells in healthy people across ages. For the second PCR, which ran for about 7 to 12 cycles, a sample-barcoded 5' primer and a J-beta primer mix were used. MiXCR, applied by TCRdb to the 5' RACE reads, yields one record per CDR3 protein. The data hold about a million distinct CDR3 sequences, with around 48% observed a single time. The sequenced material came from blood. The receptors come from a man under 40 in good health.

This sequence joins TRBV6-2 or TRBV6-3 and TRBJ1-2, with TRBD1 identical over 8 bases. Trimming at V came to 6 bases and at J to 8 bases, leaving 11 bases not matched to a gene. The CDR3 has 14 residues. Per the germline V gene, CDR1 is MNHEY and CDR2 is SVGEGT. In DNA, the CDR3 is TGTGCCAGCAGACAAGACAGGGGTACGATGGGCTACACCTTC. Translating it yields CASRQDRGTMGYTF.

In this sample, this clonotype turned up a few times. The chain combines TRBV12-3 or TRBV12-4 with TRBJ1-2; D is undetermined. The CDR3 totals 14 residues. Trimming cost V 3 bases and J 8 bases, with 16 bases left between them. This chain's CDR3 is CASSLRSGSRGYTF. Here the CDR3 DNA reads TGTGCCAGCAGTTTGCGATCGGGATCTCGCGGCTACACCTTC.

The V call is TRBV6-2 or TRBV6-3, the J call TRBJ2-7; 15 nucleotides match TRBD2. The J call may be mistaken, given a closer DNA end match to TRBJ2-5. The CDR3 is made up of 17 amino acids. CDR1 is MNHEY and CDR2 is SVGEGT in the germline V gene. The CDR3 nucleotides are TGTGCCAGCAGTTACGGGACTAGCGGGAGGTTGGTGGAGACCCAGTACTTC. This sequence encodes CASSYGTSGRLVETQYF.

This clonotype was found many times. This chain connects TRBV29-1 to TRBJ2-5, with TRBD1 matching 7 bases. CDR3 length: 12 amino acids. V was pared by 5 bases and J by 1 base, with 1 base of the junction left unmatched. Germline V gives CDR1 SQVTM, CDR2 ANQGSEA. CDR3 amino acids: CSVRDSQETQYF. The DNA of the CDR3 is TGCAGCGTTCGGGACAGCCAAGAGACCCAGTACTTC.

The chain links TRBV29-1 to TRBJ2-7, with D perhaps TRBD1 (6 bases). V was pared by 7 bases and J by 6 bases, with 13 bases between. CDR3 length equals 11 residues. Germline V gene sequence: CDR1 SQVTM, CDR2 ANQGSEA. CDR3 nucleotide sequence: TGCAGCGGTAGGACAGCTAGCGAGCAGTACTTC. This codes for CSGRTASEQYF.

V is TRBV9 and J is TRBJ2-1, with D hard to call. In germline, CDR1 is SGDLS, CDR2 YYNGEE. V dropped 0 bases and J dropped 10 bases, with 11 bases sitting between them. CDR3 size: 13 residues. The CDR3 here is CASSVGSGGEQFF. The CDR3 DNA sequence: TGTGCCAGCAGCGTAGGCTCCGGCGGCGAGCAGTTCTTC.

The gene calls are TRBV29-1 and TRBJ1-5, with 9 bases matching TRBD1. The V segment lost 6 bases and the J segment 4 bases; nucleotides outside the gene matches: 7. Germline CDR1 SQVTM, CDR2 ANQGSEA. CDR3 length: 14 residues. As DNA, the CDR3 is TGCAGCGTACCAGCCGGGACAGGGAATCAGCCCCAGCATTTT. The encoded protein is CSVPAGTGNQPQHF.

V is TRBV7-9 and J is TRBJ1-2, with TRBD1 identical over 7 bases. V trimming: 5 bases; J trimming: 8 bases; junction bases outside the gene matches: 8. CDR1 and CDR2 (germline): SEHNR, FQNEAQ (reference sequence). The CDR3 runs to 13 residues. The CDR3 nucleotides are TGTGCCAGCAGCAGAGAGGGGGCTGGCGGCTACACCTTC. Amino acid sequence: CASSREGAGGYTF.

This rearrangement joins TRBV7-2 to TRBJ2-7; D may be TRBD1 or TRBD2 (5 bases each). This CDR3 contains 15 residues. Between the trimmed V and J ends, which lost 5 bases and 7 bases, there was a span of 21 bases. Germline V gene lookup returns CDR1 SGHTA and CDR2 FQGNSA. In DNA, the CDR3 is TGTGCCAGCAGCCGACGATCGGGACCACACAATGAGCAGTACTTC. This codes for CASSRRSGPHNEQYF.

CDR3 in DNA: TGCAGCGTAGCTCGCCGGGCAGCACTAGACACTGAAGCTTTCTTT. It yields the protein CSVARRAALDTEAFF. The V gene is TRBV29-1, the J gene TRBJ1-1; no definite D call. The CDR3 length is 15 residues. From germline, CDR1 is SQVTM and CDR2 ANQGSEA. V lost 6 bases, J lost 3 bases, and 20 bases lay in between.

The V and J genes are TRBV7-9 and TRBJ2-4; 9 nucleotides match TRBD1. Trimming at V came to 1 base and at J to 1 base, leaving 2 bases not matched to a gene. The CDR3 is 16 residues long. Germline V CDR1 and CDR2: SEHNR, FQNEAQ (reference sequence). CDR3 amino acids: CASSLGQGVAKNIQYF. The CDR3 DNA reads as TGTGCCAGCAGCTTAGGACAGGGGGTGGCCAAAAACATTCAGTACTTC. Together with reference TRBV7-9 and TRBJ2-4, the CDR3 gives the full variable domain: DTGVSQNPRHKITKRGQNVTFRCDPISEHNRLYWYRQTLGQGPEFLTYFQNEAQLEKSRLLSDRFSAERPKGSFSTLEIQRTEQGDSAMYLCASSLGQGVAKNIQYFGAGTRLSVL.

This clonotype was seen only once. This chain connects TRBV6-5 to TRBJ1-2; tentative D call: TRBD1 (6 bases). CDR3 length equals 13 residues. Trimming removed 2 bases at V and 4 bases at J, with 8 bases between. Looked up from germline, CDR1 is MNHEY and CDR2 is SVGAGI. The CDR3 loop reads CASSYRGLYGYTF. The CDR3 DNA reads TGTGCCAGCAGTTACCGGGGGCTCTATGGCTACACCTTC.

The rearrangement joins TRBV3-1 to TRBJ2-7; TRBD2 aligns across 8 bases. The CDR3 loop spans 15 amino acids. Trimming cost V 1 base and J 2 bases; bases outside gene matches: 4. Germline loops: CDR1 LGHDT, CDR2 YNNKEL (reference sequence). DNA of the CDR3: TGTGCCAGCAGCCAAGTCGCGGGGGGAACCTACGAGCAGTACTTC. Its translation: CASSQVAGGTYEQYF.

The V call is TRBV11-1, the J call TRBJ1-6, with D hard to call. Germline assignment: CDR1 SGHAT and CDR2 FQDESV (reference sequence). CDR3 length equals 14 residues. V lost 5 bases to trimming and J lost 7 bases, with 12 bases between them. The CDR3 protein is CASSLRTFNSPLHF. CDR3 sequence (DNA): TGTGCCAGCAGCCTGCGGACTTTCAATTCACCCCTCCACTTT.

This clonotype was seen more than once but under ten times. V usage is TRBV12-3 or TRBV12-4 and J usage is TRBJ2-5, with 9 bases that match TRBD2. The CDR3 extends over 14 amino acids. The junction had 10 bases not matched to a gene; V was cut back by 7 bases and J by 7 bases. The CDR3 sequence: CASTKTAGGGTQYF. DNA for the CDR3: TGTGCCAGCACCAAAACAGCGGGGGGCGGGACCCAGTACTTC.

The chain combines TRBV7-9 with TRBJ2-3, with 11 nucleotides matching TRBD1. Trimming at V came to 2 bases and at J to 1 base, leaving 11 bases not matched to a gene. This CDR3 comprises 19 residues. Germline V gives CDR1 SEHNR, CDR2 FQNEAQ (reference sequence). CDR3 sequence: CASSLLDRGPPPRTDTQYF. In DNA, the CDR3 is TGTGCCAGCAGCTTATTGGACAGGGGGCCTCCCCCTCGCACAGATACGCAGTATTTT.

V and J are TRBV5-1 and TRBJ2-1; TRBD2 might be the D (6 bases). The CDR3 spans 13 residues. V dropped 4 bases and J dropped 8 bases, with 13 bases sitting between them. The V gene's germline CDR1 is SGHRS and CDR2 YFSETQ. CDR3 nucleotides: TGCGCCAGCAGCCCGGGCCGCGGGGATGAGCAGTTCTTC. Its protein product is CASSPGRGDEQFF.

The V gene is TRBV15, the J gene TRBJ2-7, with D unclear. Per germline, CDR1 LNHNV and CDR2 YYDKDF (reference sequence). The CDR3 has 11 residues. Trimming took 8 bases from V and 2 from J, leaving 7 bases between them. The CDR3 sequence is CATSTTYEQYF. CDR3 nucleotide sequence: TGTGCCACCTCCACCACCTACGAGCAGTACTTC.

The rearrangement links TRBV12-3 or TRBV12-4 to TRBJ2-7; D possibly corresponds to TRBD1 (5 bases). Trimming removed 7 bases at V and 7 bases at J, with 14 bases between. There are 12 residues in the CDR3. CDR3 residues: CASKGQGNEQYF. CDR3 DNA sequence: TGTGCCAGCAAGGGGCAGGGAAATGAGCAGTACTTC.

This sequence joins TRBV29-1 and TRBJ1-1; D unresolved. Trimming removed 4 bases from V and 1 base from J, with 16 bases in between. This CDR3 spans 15 amino acids. The germline V gene encodes CDR1 SQVTM and CDR2 ANQGSEA. The CDR3 bases are TGCAGCGTTGCGCCTGAGTGGCAGGAGAACACTGAAGCTTTCTTT. It is translated as CSVAPEWQENTEAFF.